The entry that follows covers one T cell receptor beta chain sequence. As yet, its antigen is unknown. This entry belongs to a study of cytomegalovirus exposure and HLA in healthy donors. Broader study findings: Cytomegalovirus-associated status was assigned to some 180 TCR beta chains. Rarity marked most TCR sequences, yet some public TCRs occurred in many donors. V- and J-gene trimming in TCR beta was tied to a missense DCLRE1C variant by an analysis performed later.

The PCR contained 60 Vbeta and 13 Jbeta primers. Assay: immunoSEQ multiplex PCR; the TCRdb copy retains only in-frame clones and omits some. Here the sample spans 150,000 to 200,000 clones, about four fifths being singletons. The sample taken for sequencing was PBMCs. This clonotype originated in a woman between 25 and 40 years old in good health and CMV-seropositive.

The CDR3 reads CASSQSGVVTDTQYF. CDR3 sequence (DNA): TGTGCCAGCAGCCAAAGCGGGGTGGTCACAGATACGCAGTATTTT. V is TRBV7-2 and J is TRBJ2-3; 7 positions match TRBD2. V lost 5 bases to trimming and J lost 2 bases; unmatched junction nucleotides: 7. This CDR3 comprises 15 residues. Germline-derived CDR1 and CDR2 are SGHTA and FQGNSA. Looking up the rest from reference TRBV7-2 and TRBJ2-3 gives the full variable domain: GAGVSQSPSNKVTEKGKDVELRCDPISGHTALYWYRQSLGQGLEFLIYFQGNSAPDKSGLPSDRFSAERTGGSVSTLTIQRTQQEDSAVYLCASSQSGVVTDTQYFGPGTRLTVL.